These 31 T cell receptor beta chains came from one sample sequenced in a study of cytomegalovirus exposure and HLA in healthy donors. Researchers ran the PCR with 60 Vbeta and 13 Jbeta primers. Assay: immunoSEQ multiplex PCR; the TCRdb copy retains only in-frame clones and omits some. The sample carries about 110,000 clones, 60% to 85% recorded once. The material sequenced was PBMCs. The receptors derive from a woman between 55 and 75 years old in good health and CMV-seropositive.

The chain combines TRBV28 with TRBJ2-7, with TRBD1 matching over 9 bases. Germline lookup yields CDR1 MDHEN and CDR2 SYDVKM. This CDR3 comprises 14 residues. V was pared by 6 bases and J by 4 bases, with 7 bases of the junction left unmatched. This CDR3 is CASSWTGALYEQYF. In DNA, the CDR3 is TGTGCCAGCAGCTGGACAGGGGCTTTGTACGAGCAGTACTTC.

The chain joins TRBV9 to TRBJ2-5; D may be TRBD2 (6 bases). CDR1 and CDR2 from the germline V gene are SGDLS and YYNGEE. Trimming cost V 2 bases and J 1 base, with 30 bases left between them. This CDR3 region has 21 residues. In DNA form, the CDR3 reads TGTGCCAGCAGCGTGTCTACCCCTGGGGCAATAGCGGCGGGATCCCAAGAGACCCAGTACTTC. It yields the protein CASSVSTPGAIAAGSQETQYF.

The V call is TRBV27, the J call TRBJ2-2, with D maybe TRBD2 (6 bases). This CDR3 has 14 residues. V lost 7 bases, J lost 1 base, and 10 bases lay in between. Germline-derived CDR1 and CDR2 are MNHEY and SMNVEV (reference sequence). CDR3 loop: CASMKRVNTGELFF. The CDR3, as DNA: TGTGCCAGCATGAAGCGGGTGAACACCGGGGAGCTGTTTTTT.

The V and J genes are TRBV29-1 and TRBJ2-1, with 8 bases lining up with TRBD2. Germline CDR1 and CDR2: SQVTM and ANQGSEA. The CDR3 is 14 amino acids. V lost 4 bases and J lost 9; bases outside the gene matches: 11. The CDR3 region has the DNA TGCAGCGTTGGAGCGGGAGAAGTAATCTCTGAGCAGTTCTTC. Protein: CSVGAGEVISEQFF.

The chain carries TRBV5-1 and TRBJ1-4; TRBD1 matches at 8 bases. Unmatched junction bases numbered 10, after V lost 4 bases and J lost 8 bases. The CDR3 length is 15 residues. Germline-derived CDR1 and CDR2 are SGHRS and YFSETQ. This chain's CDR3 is CASSAVQGASEKLFF. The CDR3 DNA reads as TGCGCCAGCAGCGCCGTCCAGGGGGCAAGCGAAAAACTGTTTTTT.

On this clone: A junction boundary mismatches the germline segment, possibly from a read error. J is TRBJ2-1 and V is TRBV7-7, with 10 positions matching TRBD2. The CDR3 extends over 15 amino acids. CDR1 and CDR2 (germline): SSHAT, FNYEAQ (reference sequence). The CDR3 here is CASSLSLAGVNEQFF. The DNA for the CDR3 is TGTGCTAGCAGCTTAAGCCTAGCGGGAGTCAATGAGCAGTTCTTC.

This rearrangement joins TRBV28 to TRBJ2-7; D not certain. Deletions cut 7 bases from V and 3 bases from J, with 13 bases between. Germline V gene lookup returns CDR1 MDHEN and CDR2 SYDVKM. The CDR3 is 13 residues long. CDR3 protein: CASISSQSYEQYF. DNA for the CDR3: TGTGCCAGCATCTCTTCACAGAGCTACGAGCAGTACTTC.

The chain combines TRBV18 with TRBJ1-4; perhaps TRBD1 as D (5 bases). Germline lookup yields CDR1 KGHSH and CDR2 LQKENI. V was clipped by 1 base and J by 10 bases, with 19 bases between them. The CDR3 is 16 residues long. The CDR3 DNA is TGTGCCAGCTCACCACTAACTCCCGACGGGGGGGGAAAACTGTTTTTT. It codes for CASSPLTPDGGGKLFF.

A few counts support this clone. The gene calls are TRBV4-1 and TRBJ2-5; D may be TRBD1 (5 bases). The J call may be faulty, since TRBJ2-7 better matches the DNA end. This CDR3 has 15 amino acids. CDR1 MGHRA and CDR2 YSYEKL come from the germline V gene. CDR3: CASSHEDTSSYEQYF. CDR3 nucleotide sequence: TGCGCCAGCAGCCATGAGGACACGAGCTCCTACGAGCAGTACTTC.

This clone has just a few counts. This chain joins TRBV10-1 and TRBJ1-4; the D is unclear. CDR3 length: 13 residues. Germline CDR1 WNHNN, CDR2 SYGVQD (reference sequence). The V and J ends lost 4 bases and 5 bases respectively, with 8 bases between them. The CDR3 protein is CASSVYQNEKLFF. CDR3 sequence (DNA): TGCGCCAGCAGTGTTTACCAGAATGAAAAACTGTTTTTT.

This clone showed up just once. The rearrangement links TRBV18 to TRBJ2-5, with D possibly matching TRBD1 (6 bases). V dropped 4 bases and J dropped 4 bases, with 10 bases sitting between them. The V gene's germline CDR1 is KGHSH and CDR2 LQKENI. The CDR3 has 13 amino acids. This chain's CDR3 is CASSRGRGETQYF. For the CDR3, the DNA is TGTGCCAGCTCACGGGGCAGGGGAGAGACCCAGTACTTC.

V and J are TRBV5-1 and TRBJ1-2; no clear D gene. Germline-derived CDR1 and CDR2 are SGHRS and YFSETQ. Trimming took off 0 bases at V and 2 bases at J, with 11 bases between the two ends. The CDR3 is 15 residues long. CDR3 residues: CASSLAEVQNYGYTF. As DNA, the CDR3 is TGCGCCAGCAGCTTGGCCGAGGTCCAGAACTATGGCTACACCTTC.

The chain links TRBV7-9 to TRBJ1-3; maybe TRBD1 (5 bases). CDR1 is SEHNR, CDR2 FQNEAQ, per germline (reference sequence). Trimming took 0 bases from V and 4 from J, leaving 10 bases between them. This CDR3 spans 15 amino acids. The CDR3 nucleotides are TGTGCCAGCAGCTTAGCGCAGGGAAGGGGAAACACCATATATTTT. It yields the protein CASSLAQGRGNTIYF.

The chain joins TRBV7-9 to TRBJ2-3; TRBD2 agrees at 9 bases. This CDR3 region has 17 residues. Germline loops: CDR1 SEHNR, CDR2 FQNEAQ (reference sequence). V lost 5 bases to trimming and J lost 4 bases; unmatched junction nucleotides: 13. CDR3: CASSSPSAGGHPDTQYF. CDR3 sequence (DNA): TGTGCCAGCAGCAGCCCCTCGGCGGGAGGGCATCCAGATACGCAGTATTTT.

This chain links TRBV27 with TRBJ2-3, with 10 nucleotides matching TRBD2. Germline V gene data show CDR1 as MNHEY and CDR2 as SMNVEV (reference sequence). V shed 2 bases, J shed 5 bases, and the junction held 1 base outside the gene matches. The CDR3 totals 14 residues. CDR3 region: CASSLRLAGDTQYF. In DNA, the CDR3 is TGTGCCAGCAGTTTAAGACTAGCGGGAGATACGCAGTATTTT.

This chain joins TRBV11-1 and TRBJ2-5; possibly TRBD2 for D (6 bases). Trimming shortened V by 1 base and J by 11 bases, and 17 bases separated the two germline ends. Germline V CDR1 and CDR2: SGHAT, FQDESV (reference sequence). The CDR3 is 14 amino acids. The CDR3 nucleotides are TGTGCCAGCAGCTTAGAGGACTATTCGATAGAGCAGTACTTC. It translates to CASSLEDYSIEQYF.

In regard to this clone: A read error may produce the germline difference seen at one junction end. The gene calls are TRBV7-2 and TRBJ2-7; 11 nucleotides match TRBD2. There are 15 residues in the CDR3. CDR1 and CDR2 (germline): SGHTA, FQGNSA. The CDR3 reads CAGRPLAGVGYEQYF. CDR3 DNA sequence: TGTGCCGGCAGGCCACTAGCGGGAGTAGGCTACGAGCAGTACTTC.

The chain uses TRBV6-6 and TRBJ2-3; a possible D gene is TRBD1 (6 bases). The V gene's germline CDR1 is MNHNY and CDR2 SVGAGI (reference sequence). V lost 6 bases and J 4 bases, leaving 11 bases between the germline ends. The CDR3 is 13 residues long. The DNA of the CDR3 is TGTGCCAGCAGAAAACAGGGCGCAGATACGCAGTATTTT. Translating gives CASRKQGADTQYF.

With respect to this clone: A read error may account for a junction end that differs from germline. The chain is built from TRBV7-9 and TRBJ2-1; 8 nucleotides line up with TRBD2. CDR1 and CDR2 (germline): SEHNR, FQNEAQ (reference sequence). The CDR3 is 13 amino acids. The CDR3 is CASSSSSGRASLF. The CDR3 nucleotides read TGTGCCAGCAGCTCATCATCCGGGAGGGCCTCACTCTTC. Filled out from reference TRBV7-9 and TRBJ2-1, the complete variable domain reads DTGVSQNPRHKITKRGQNVTFRCDPISEHNRLYWYRQTLGQGPEFLTYFQNEAQLEKSRLLSDRFSAERPKGSFSTLEIQRTEQGDSAMYLCASSSSSGRASLFGPGTRLTVL.

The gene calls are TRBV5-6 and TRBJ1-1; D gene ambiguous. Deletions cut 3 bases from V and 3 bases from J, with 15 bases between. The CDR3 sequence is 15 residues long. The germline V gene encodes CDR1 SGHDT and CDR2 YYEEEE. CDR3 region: CASSSLHEAYTEAFF. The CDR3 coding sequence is TGTGCCAGCAGCTCCCTACACGAGGCGTACACTGAAGCTTTCTTT.

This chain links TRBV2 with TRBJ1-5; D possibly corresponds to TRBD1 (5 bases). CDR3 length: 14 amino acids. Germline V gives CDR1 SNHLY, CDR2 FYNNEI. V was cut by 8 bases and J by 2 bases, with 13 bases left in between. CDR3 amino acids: CASLKGRGNQPQHF. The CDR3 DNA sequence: TGTGCCAGCTTGAAGGGGCGAGGCAATCAGCCCCAGCATTTT.

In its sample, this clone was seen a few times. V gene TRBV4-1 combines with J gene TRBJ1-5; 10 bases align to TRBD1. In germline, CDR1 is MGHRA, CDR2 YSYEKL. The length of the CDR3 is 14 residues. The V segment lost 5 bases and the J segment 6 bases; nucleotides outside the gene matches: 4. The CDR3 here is CASSGTGAGQPQHF. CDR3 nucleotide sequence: TGCGCCAGCAGCGGGACAGGGGCAGGTCAGCCCCAGCATTTT.

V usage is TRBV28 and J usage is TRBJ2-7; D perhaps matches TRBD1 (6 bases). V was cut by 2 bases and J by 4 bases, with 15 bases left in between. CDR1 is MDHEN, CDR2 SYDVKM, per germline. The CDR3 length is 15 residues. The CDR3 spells CASSLTGLARYEQYF. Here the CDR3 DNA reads TGTGCCAGCAGTTTAACAGGGTTAGCTCGATACGAGCAGTACTTC.

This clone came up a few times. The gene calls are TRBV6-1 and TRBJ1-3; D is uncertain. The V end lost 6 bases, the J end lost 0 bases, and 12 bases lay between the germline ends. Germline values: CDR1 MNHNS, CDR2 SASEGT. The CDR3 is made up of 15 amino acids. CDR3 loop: CASSQETYSGNTIYF. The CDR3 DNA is TGTGCCAGCAGCCAGGAAACGTACTCTGGAAACACCATATATTTT.

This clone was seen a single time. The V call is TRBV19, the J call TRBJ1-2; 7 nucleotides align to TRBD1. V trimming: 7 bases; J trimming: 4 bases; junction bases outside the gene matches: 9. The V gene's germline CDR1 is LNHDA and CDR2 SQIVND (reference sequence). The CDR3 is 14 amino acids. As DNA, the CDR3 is TGTGCCAGTACTGACGGACAGGTGTTCTATGGCTACACCTTC. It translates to CASTDGQVFYGYTF. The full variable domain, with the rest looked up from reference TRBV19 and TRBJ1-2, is DGGITQSPKYLFRKEGQNVTLSCEQNLNHDAMYWYRQDPGQGLRLIYYSQIVNDFQKGDIAEGYSVSREKKESFPLTVTSAQKNPTAFYLCASTDGQVFYGYTFGSGTRLTVV.

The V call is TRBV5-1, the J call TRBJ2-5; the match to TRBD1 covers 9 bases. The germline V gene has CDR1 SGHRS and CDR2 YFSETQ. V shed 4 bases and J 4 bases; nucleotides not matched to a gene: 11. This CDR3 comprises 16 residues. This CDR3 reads CASSTQPGQGGETQYF. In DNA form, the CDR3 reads TGCGCCAGCAGCACACAACCGGGACAGGGAGGAGAGACCCAGTACTTC.

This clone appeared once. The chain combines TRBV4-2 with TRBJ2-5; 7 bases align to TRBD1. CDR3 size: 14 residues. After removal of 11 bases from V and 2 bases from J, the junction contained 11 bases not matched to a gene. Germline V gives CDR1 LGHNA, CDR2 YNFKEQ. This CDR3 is CACWVDRVQETQYF. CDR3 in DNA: TGTGCCTGTTGGGTAGACAGGGTTCAAGAGACCCAGTACTTC.

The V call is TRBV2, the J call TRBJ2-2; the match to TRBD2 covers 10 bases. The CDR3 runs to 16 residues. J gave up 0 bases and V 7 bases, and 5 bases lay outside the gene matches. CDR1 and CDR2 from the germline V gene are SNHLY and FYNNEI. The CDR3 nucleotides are TGTGCCAGCATGCGTAGCGGGAGGCCGAACACCGGGGAGCTGTTTTTT. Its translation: CASMRSGRPNTGELFF.

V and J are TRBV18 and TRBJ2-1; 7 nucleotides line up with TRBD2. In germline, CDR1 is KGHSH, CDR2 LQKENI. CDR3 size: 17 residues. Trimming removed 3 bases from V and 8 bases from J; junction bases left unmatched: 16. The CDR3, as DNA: TGTGCCAGCTCACCCTTGGTTGGTGCGGGAGACGGCCATGAGCAGTTCTTC. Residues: CASSPLVGAGDGHEQFF.

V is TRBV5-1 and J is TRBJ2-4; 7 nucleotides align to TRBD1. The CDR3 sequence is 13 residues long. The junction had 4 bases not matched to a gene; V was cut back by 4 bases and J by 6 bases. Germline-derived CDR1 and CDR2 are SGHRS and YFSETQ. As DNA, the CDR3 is TGCGCCAGCAGCGATCAGGGGGTAAACATTCAGTACTTC. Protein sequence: CASSDQGVNIQYF. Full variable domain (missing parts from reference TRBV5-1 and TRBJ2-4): KAGVTQTPRYLIKTRGQQVTLSCSPISGHRSVSWYQQTPGQGLQFLFEYFSETQRNKGNFPGRFSGRQFSNSRSEMNVSTLELGDSALYLCASSDQGVNIQYFGAGTRLSVL.

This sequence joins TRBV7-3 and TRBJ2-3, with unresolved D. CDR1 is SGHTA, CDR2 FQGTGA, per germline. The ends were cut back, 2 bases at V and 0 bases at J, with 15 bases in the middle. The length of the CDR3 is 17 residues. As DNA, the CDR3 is TGTGCCAGCAGCTTATTTGGCAGCGCGACTAGCACAGATACGCAGTATTTT. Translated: CASSLFGSATSTDTQYF. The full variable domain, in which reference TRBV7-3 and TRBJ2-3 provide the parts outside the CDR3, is GAGVSQTPSNKVTEKGKYVELRCDPISGHTALYWYRQSLGQGPEFLIYFQGTGAADDSGLPNDRFFAVRPEGSVSTLKIQRTERGDSAVYLCASSLFGSATSTDTQYFGPGTRLTVL.